These 25 T cell receptor beta chains came from one sample sequenced in a study of neurological immune-mediated disorders. TCRdb processed the 5' RACE reads anew with MiXCR; each CDR3 protein has one entry. The data contain about 70,000 distinct CDR3 sequences, roughly 4.4% of them seen just once; the ten biggest clones take up roughly 2.2%. Sequencing was done on a sample of PBMCs. The source of these receptors is a woman between 70 and 85 years old with multiple sclerosis.

This clonotype was detected ten times or more. J is TRBJ2-7 and V is TRBV30; D unclear. The V end lost 3 bases, the J end lost 7 bases, and 19 bases lay between the germline ends. Germline CDR1 GTSNPN, CDR2 SVGIG (reference sequence). The CDR3 totals 14 residues. The CDR3 sequence is CAWRRLQVSREQYF. The CDR3 DNA is TGTGCCTGGAGACGGCTACAAGTTTCACGAGAGCAGTACTTC.

This clonotype was detected ten times or more. V usage is TRBV5-1 and J usage is TRBJ2-3, with D tentatively TRBD2 (5 bases). Trimming pared 4 bases from V and 2 bases from J, leaving 8 bases between. CDR3 length equals 13 residues. CDR1 and CDR2 from the germline V gene are SGHRS and YFSETQ. Here the CDR3 reads CASSNRDTDTQYF. Here the CDR3 DNA reads TGCGCCAGCAGCAATCGGGACACAGATACGCAGTATTTT.

This clonotype showed up many times. The gene calls are TRBV5-1 and TRBJ2-3, with 10 positions matching TRBD2. CDR3 length: 13 amino acids. Germline trimming cut 9 bases from V and 3 bases from J; bases unmatched to any gene: 4. Per the germline V gene, CDR1 is SGHRS and CDR2 is YFSETQ. The CDR3 DNA reads TGCGCCACCGCTAGCGGGAGTACAGATACGCAGTATTTT. Encoded protein: CATASGSTDTQYF.

This clonotype was seen repeatedly, ten times or more. The rearrangement joins TRBV20-1 to TRBJ1-5; the match to TRBD1 covers 7 bases. This CDR3 is built from 18 residues. The germline CDR1 and CDR2 sequences are DFQATT and SNEGSKA (reference sequence). Germline trimming cut 1 base from V and 0 bases from J; bases unmatched to any gene: 12. The CDR3 region is CSARAQRTGVYSNQPQHF. The CDR3, as DNA: TGCAGTGCTAGAGCCCAGAGGACAGGAGTTTATAGCAATCAGCCCCAGCATTTT.

This clonotype was detected ten times or more. J is TRBJ2-2 and V is TRBV21-1; the table names TRBD1, a call not compared with the DNA. TRBV21-1 is a pseudogene. The CDR3 loop spans 18 amino acids. The CDR3 DNA follows: TGTGCCAGCAGCCCCCGGGACAGGGGGCAACGGAACACCGGGGAGCTGTTTTTT. Its protein is CASSPRDRGQRNTGELFF.

This clonotype has at least ten counts. The chain uses TRBV20-1 and TRBJ2-1; 7 bases match TRBD2. V shed 3 bases, J shed 9 bases, and the junction held 8 bases outside the gene matches. Germline V gives CDR1 DFQATT, CDR2 SNEGSKA (reference sequence). The CDR3 loop spans 13 amino acids. The DNA for the CDR3 is TGCAGTGCTAGGGTCCTAGCGGTCGGTGAGCAGTTCTTC. It yields the protein CSARVLAVGEQFF.

This clonotype was observed at least ten times. The chain employs TRBV20-1 and TRBJ2-7; 10 bases are shared with TRBD2. The CDR3 consists of 15 residues. Unmatched junction bases numbered 5, after V lost 0 bases and J lost 3 bases. Germline V gene data show CDR1 as DFQATT and CDR2 as SNEGSKA (reference sequence). The CDR3 sequence: CSARESSGSIYEQYF. The CDR3 region has the DNA TGCAGTGCTAGAGAATCTAGCGGGAGTATCTACGAGCAGTACTTC.

This clonotype was seen repeatedly, ten times or more. The genes are TRBV7-6 and TRBJ1-1, with D hard to call. Looked up from germline, CDR1 is SGHVS and CDR2 is FNYEAQ. The V gene lost 1 base and the J gene lost 1 base, with 10 bases spanning the gap. CDR3 size: 15 residues. The DNA of the CDR3 is TGTGCCAGCAGCTTAGATCACAGCCAGAACACTGAAGCTTTCTTT. Encoded protein: CASSLDHSQNTEAFF.

This clonotype was detected many times. The chain employs TRBV5-5 and TRBJ1-2; 9 nucleotides match TRBD1. CDR3 length: 13 amino acids. Trimming at V came to 2 bases and at J to 5 bases, leaving 1 base not matched to a gene. Germline V gene sequence: CDR1 SGHKS, CDR2 YYEKEE (reference sequence). The CDR3 reads CASSFGTGYGYTF. CDR3 sequence (DNA): TGTGCCAGCAGCTTCGGGACAGGGTATGGCTACACCTTC.

This clonotype turned up a few times. The chain combines TRBV11-1 with TRBJ2-7; TRBD1 might be the D (5 bases). The CDR3 contains 15 residues. The V and J ends lost 6 bases and 5 bases respectively, with 20 bases between them. The germline V gene has CDR1 SGHAT and CDR2 FQDESV (reference sequence). The CDR3 DNA follows: TGTGCCAGCAGGGGGCCGGGCCTAAAGGTCCACGAGCAGTACTTC. Translating it yields CASRGPGLKVHEQYF.

This clonotype has at least ten counts. The CDR3 reads CASSPTRTSTDTQYF. As DNA, the CDR3 is TGTGCCAGCAGCCCTACTCGGACTAGCACAGATACGCAGTATTTT. The chain joins TRBV3-1 to TRBJ2-3, with a weak D call TRBD2 (5 bases). The germline gives CDR1 LGHDT, CDR2 YNNKEL (reference sequence). The CDR3 is 15 residues long. The V and J ends lost 4 bases and 0 bases respectively, with 11 bases between them.

This clonotype was recorded many times. The chain combines TRBV20-1 with TRBJ1-1; 7 bases align to TRBD1. The CDR3 spans 15 residues. Looked up from germline, CDR1 is DFQATT and CDR2 is SNEGSKA (reference sequence). V dropped 6 bases and J dropped 7; count of bases not matched to a gene: 17. This chain's CDR3 is CSARRVSGGGSEAFF. In DNA, the CDR3 is TGCAGTGCCAGGAGAGTTTCAGGGGGGGGTAGTGAAGCTTTCTTT.

The gene calls are TRBV5-1 and TRBJ1-2; tentative D call: TRBD1 (5 bases). Trimming shortened V by 0 bases and J by 4 bases, and 13 bases separated the two germline ends. Per the germline V gene, CDR1 is SGHRS and CDR2 is YFSETQ. This CDR3 spans 15 amino acids. The CDR3 sequence: CASSLGQGLGYGYTF. The DNA for the CDR3 is TGCGCCAGCAGCTTGGGGCAGGGCCTTGGCTATGGCTACACCTTC.

This clonotype has ten or more counts. The chain combines TRBV6-5 with TRBJ2-2, with 13 nucleotides matching TRBD2. Losses at the gene ends were 5 bases for V and 0 bases for J; bases not matched to a gene: 6. This CDR3 spans 18 amino acids. Germline-derived CDR1 and CDR2 are MNHEY and SVGAGI. The CDR3 loop is CASSTHGTSGTNTGELFF. The CDR3 nucleotides are TGTGCCAGCAGTACTCACGGGACTAGCGGGACGAACACCGGGGAGCTGTTTTTT.

This clonotype showed up many times. The genes are TRBV20-1 and TRBJ2-2; weak D call: TRBD1 (6 bases). V dropped 6 bases and J dropped 9 bases, with 14 bases sitting between them. The CDR3 consists of 12 residues. The germline CDR1 and CDR2 sequences are DFQATT and SNEGSKA (reference sequence). CDR3 amino acids: CSAMDRSRELFF. The CDR3, as DNA: TGCAGTGCGATGGACAGAAGCCGGGAGCTGTTTTTT.

This clonotype was found a few times. J is TRBJ2-7 and V is TRBV12-3 or TRBV12-4, with a weak D call TRBD2 (6 bases). The V gene lost 8 bases and the J gene lost 3 bases, with 8 bases spanning the gap. The CDR3 length is 11 residues. The CDR3 region is CASAGYYEQYF. The CDR3 region has the DNA TGTGCCAGCGCGGGGTACTACGAGCAGTACTTC.

A few counts support this clonotype. The CDR3 nucleotides read TGTGCCAGCAGTAGGGACAGGGGGAATTCTGGGGCCAACGTCCTGACTTTC. Translated, it gives CASSRDRGNSGANVLTF. The V gene is TRBV6-6, the J gene TRBJ2-6; 11 nucleotides align to TRBD1. This CDR3 has 17 residues. The ends lost 5 bases at V and 1 base at J; junction bases unmatched: 4. Germline V CDR1 and CDR2: MNHNY, SVGAGI (reference sequence).

The sample holds many counts of this clonotype. The genes are TRBV7-9 and TRBJ2-1, with a tentative D call TRBD2 (6 bases). Germline V gene sequence: CDR1 SEHNR, CDR2 FQNEAQ (reference sequence). Deletions cut 5 bases from V and 8 bases from J, with 10 bases between. This CDR3 has 12 amino acids. CDR3 in amino acids: CASSRGGDEQFF. The CDR3 coding sequence is TGTGCCAGCAGCCGCGGCGGGGATGAGCAGTTCTTC. The full variable domain, its missing parts supplied by reference TRBV7-9 and TRBJ2-1, is DTGVSQNPRHKITKRGQNVTFRCDPISEHNRLYWYRQTLGQGPEFLTYFQNEAQLEKSRLLSDRFSAERPKGSFSTLEIQRTEQGDSAMYLCASSRGGDEQFFGPGTRLTVL.

This clonotype showed up many times. The chain employs TRBV5-1 and TRBJ2-7; 10 bases are shared with TRBD2. The V gene's germline CDR1 is SGHRS and CDR2 YFSETQ. The J segment lost 4 bases and the V segment lost 0 bases, leaving 10 bases of the junction unmatched. This CDR3 comprises 17 residues. CDR3 region: CASSLDGAGGPLYEQYF. The DNA of the CDR3 is TGCGCCAGCAGCTTGGATGGAGCGGGAGGGCCCCTGTACGAGCAGTACTTC.

This clonotype was counted once. This sequence joins TRBV6-5 and TRBJ1-5; D call uncertain. The V end lost 0 bases, the J end lost 4 bases, and 22 bases lay between the germline ends. Germline CDR1 reads MNHEY; CDR2 reads SVGAGI. The CDR3 length is 19 residues. The CDR3 here is CASSYSSPLRKGTNQPQHF. Written as DNA, the CDR3 is TGTGCCAGCAGTTACTCTTCGCCCCTAAGGAAGGGCACAAATCAGCCCCAGCATTTT.

This clonotype showed up many times. This rearrangement joins TRBV5-1 to TRBJ2-1, with 11 bases identical to TRBD2. Trimming took 0 bases from V and 3 from J; bases not matched to a gene: 5. Germline V gene sequence: CDR1 SGHRS, CDR2 YFSETQ. This CDR3 contains 17 residues. As DNA, the CDR3 is TGCGCCAGCAGCTTGGCGGAGACTAGCGGGATCTACAATGAGCAGTTCTTC. Translated, it gives CASSLAETSGIYNEQFF. The full variable domain, completed using reference TRBV5-1 and TRBJ2-1, is KAGVTQTPRYLIKTRGQQVTLSCSPISGHRSVSWYQQTPGQGLQFLFEYFSETQRNKGNFPGRFSGRQFSNSRSEMNVSTLELGDSALYLCASSLAETSGIYNEQFFGPGTRLTVL.

This clonotype was seen a handful of times. The CDR3 bases are TGTGCCAGCAGCTTGGAATTCCCAGGGAAAGACTCGGGGACCCAGTACTTC. As protein: CASSLEFPGKDSGTQYF. The chain is built from TRBV5-5 and TRBJ2-5, with a tentative D call TRBD1 (5 bases). The CDR3 covers 17 residues. Germline loops: CDR1 SGHKS, CDR2 YYEKEE (reference sequence). Trimming removed 0 bases at V and 7 bases at J, with 22 bases between.

In its sample, this clonotype was seen many times. The rearrangement links TRBV7-9 to TRBJ2-5, with TRBD2 as a possible D gene (6 bases). V was trimmed by 8 bases and J by 4 bases, leaving 23 bases between them. In germline, CDR1 is SEHNR, CDR2 FQNEAQ (reference sequence). The CDR3 is 16 residues long. CDR3 region: CASSGSRERRGETQYF. The CDR3 DNA is TGTGCCAGCTCCGGATCTCGGGAGAGGCGGGGAGAGACCCAGTACTTC.

This clonotype was picked up a small number of times. V gene TRBV6-2 or TRBV6-3 combines with J gene TRBJ2-7, with 12 positions matching TRBD2. The germline V gene has CDR1 MNHEY and CDR2 SVGEGT. The CDR3 sequence is 13 residues long. Unmatched junction bases numbered 3, after V lost 0 bases and J lost 12 bases. CDR3 in DNA: TGTGCCAGCAGTTACTCCGGACTAGCGGGATTGTACTTC. Protein: CASSYSGLAGLYF.

This clonotype was counted ten times or more. V and J are TRBV18 and TRBJ2-1; maybe TRBD2 (6 bases). The CDR3 runs to 16 residues. Trimming removed 1 base from V and 8 bases from J, with 18 bases in between. Germline CDR1 and CDR2: KGHSH and LQKENI. CDR3 sequence (DNA): TGTGCCAGCTCACCACGGAGGGCGGGCCTTGGCCATGAGCAGTTCTTC. Protein: CASSPRRAGLGHEQFF.